The present entry profiles one T cell receptor (beta chain) with its context. The data were obtained in a study of T cell changes during pregnancy in multiple sclerosis. Some clones are missing from TCRdb's copy, which holds only in-frame ones; the method was immunoSEQ multiplex PCR. The table has 35,000 to 40,000 clones, under 95% seen once. Germline trimming cut 0 bases from V and 4 bases from J; bases unmatched to any gene: 7. CDR1 and CDR2 (germline): SGHRS, YFSETQ. The CDR3 sequence is 17 residues long. This chain connects TRBV5-1 to TRBJ2-1, with 10 bases fitting TRBD2. The source is a female donor with multiple sclerosis, enrolled in a pregnancy study. The sample was CD8+ T cells from peripheral blood mononuclear cells, taken in the third trimester of pregnancy. The CDR3 here is CASSLVAAGGPYNEQFF. As DNA, the CDR3 is TGCGCCAGCAGCTTGGTGGCAGCGGGAGGGCCATACAATGAGCAGTTCTTC.